This record covers a single T cell receptor beta chain. Its antigen is unknown. Per-nucleotide qualities are absent, and no much larger clonotype sits a single base away. The data derive from a study of response to subunit inactivated influenza vaccine (dated by TCRdb to between 2018 and 2020). Looking at the study overall: Deep quantitative T cell receptor repertoire profiling was used in the study to track responses to a trivalent subunit inactivated influenza vaccine. What the authors observed across the whole study: The authors suggested that each seasonal influenza vaccination may recruit only a limited number of new T cells.

The library was made by RT-PCR. Sequencer: Illumina HiSeq 2500. Through fastp at Q25 and MiXCR, TCRdb rebuilt clones from the public reads, retaining in-frame beta chains. All rows with the same CDR3 protein become a single entry with the most common DNA and genes. The sample contains 500,000 to 650,000 distinct CDR3 sequences, 7.5% to 8.5% of them found a single time. The top ten clones comprise 10% to 15% of the sample. The CDR3 spans 13 residues, from the cysteine through the phenylalanine. The read is trimmed to its CDR3 DNA, 39 bases read in frame from base 1. The CDR1 and CDR2 encoded by the germline V gene are ENHRY and SYGVKD. The junction shows trimming of 7 bases on V and 4 bases on J, plus 11 bases between the germline ends.

This TCR came from a man between 50 and 75 years old who received an inactivated influenza vaccine. Donor details come from another sample of the same person, matched by shared clones. The chain was built from TRBV10-3 and TRBJ2-1; the D gene assignment is ambiguous. The sample was PBMCs from blood, taken roughly 24 months after vaccination. The CDR3 reads as follows: CAINRDGYNEQFF. The DNA reads TGTGCCATCAACCGAGACGGTTACAATGAGCAGTTCTTC.